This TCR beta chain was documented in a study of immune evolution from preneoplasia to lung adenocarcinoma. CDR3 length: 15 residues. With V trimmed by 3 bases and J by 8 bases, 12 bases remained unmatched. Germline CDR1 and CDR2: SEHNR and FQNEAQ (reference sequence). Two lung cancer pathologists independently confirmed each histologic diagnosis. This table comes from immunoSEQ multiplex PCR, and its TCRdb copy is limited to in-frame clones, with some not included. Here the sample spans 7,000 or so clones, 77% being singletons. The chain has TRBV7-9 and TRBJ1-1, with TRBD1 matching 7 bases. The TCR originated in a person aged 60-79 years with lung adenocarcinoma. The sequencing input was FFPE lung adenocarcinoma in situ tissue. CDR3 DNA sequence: TGTGCCAGCAGCTTCGCTGTTCAGGGGGAGAAAGAAGCTTTCTTT. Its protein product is CASSFAVQGEKEAFF.